The subject of this entry is one TCR beta chain. As yet, its antigen is unknown. The data derive from a study of T-cell memory formation after mild COVID-19. Study outcomes and limitations: A subset of responding clones appeared in pre-infection memory, suggesting cross-reactive memory joined. Clones which contracted sat mainly in CM and EM if CD4+, and in EMRA if CD8+.

After 5'RACE with constant-segment primers, TCR alpha and TCR beta cDNA libraries carrying sample barcodes and UMIs were obtained. TCRdb re-derived calls from the 5' RACE reads in MiXCR, one entry per CDR3 protein. The sample yields under 350,000 distinct CDR3 sequences, under 20% seen once. What was sequenced was PBMCs or a T cell subset sorted from them (not recorded which). The clonotype comes from a man between 18 and 29 years old who had mild COVID-19 (a few samples of this study predate the infection). Cell type and time point are not known.

The CDR3 DNA reads TGCAGCGTTCAACGGTTCGGGACAGGGTTCCACGAGCAGTACTTC. Translating it yields CSVQRFGTGFHEQYF. The chain carries TRBV29-1 and TRBJ2-7; 9 nucleotides line up with TRBD1. V lost 5 bases, J lost 5 bases, and 13 bases stayed unmatched. This CDR3 comprises 15 residues. Germline CDR1 SQVTM, CDR2 ANQGSEA.